This T cell receptor (beta chain) stems from a study of blood T cell repertoires in COVID-19. Study details: Sites across the United States, Italy and Spain contributed samples from acute and convalescent COVID-19.

This study enrolled people aged 18 to 89 from about 24 US geographic areas. Symptom resolution, clearance, or two negative PCRs marked donors in Cohort 3 as recovered. The authors' processing: Amplification of reference gene primers was used by the study to estimate nucleated cell counts. The protocol was immunoSEQ multiplex PCR, while the TCRdb copy is restricted to in-frame clones and leaves out a portion. The V and J calls and the clone size are those of that table, but D and trimming were determined from the DNA. The sample carries 200,000 to 250,000 clones, approximately 85% recorded once. Germline CDR1 and CDR2: DFQATT and SNEGSKA (reference sequence). The junction had 10 bases not matched to a gene; V was cut back by 6 bases and J by 9 bases. The CDR3 covers 14 residues.

This TCR was sampled from a woman aged 50 to 60 who had recovered from COVID-19. The sample was PBMCs or T cells enriched from blood (not recorded which). The rearrangement joins TRBV20-1 to TRBJ2-1; TRBD2 aligns across 11 bases. Here the CDR3 reads CSASSGRAFVEQFF. DNA for the CDR3: TGCAGTGCCAGTAGCGGGAGGGCCTTCGTTGAGCAGTTCTTC.